The 26 T cell receptor beta chains listed next were all sequenced from one sample in a study of shared clonotypes between healthy human individuals (dated by TCRdb to 2018 to 2020). To prepare the library, the immunoSEQ multiplex PCR assay was applied. TCRdb's version of the immuneACCESS table is confined to in-frame rearrangements and falls short of the full clone set. An unresolved V gene accounts for under half of the shortfall where checked; the remainder is of unknown origin. Recorded for this sample are more than 2,000,000 clones; approximately 93% of them occurred a single time. The ten largest clones take up under 0.45% of the sample. Sequencing was done on a sample of naive CD4+ T cells from PBMCs. The sample's cell subset or site, from its label and the paper: CD45RA+ positively selected. The receptors shown here come from a man aged 18-30 years in good health. Some clones in this sample may be carry-over from other donors' samples.

This chain connects TRBV5-1 to TRBJ2-2, with 10 bases fitting TRBD2. This CDR3 region has 17 residues. V dropped 4 bases and J dropped 7; count of bases not matched to a gene: 13. CDR1 and CDR2 from the germline V gene are SGHRS and YFSETQ. The DNA for the CDR3 is TGCGCCAGCAGCAGGTGGGAGGCTAGCGGGAGCGGCGGGGAGCTGTTTTTT. Amino acid sequence: CASSRWEASGSGGELFF.

The gene calls are TRBV5-6 and TRBJ2-1, with 7 bases aligning to TRBD2. Germline lookup yields CDR1 SGHDT and CDR2 YYEEEE. Trimming took 4 bases from V and 4 from J; bases not matched to a gene: 5. The CDR3 length is 14 residues. The CDR3 nucleotides are TGTGCCAGCAGCGGGGAGGGCGGGTACAATGAGCAGTTCTTC. Translated: CASSGEGGYNEQFF.

Points on this clone: The sample has other DNA sequences that encode this CDR3 too. The chain recombines TRBV5-4 with TRBJ1-5; 7 nucleotides match TRBD1. CDR3 length: 15 residues. V gave up 4 bases and J gave up 2 bases; unmatched junction bases: 6. The V gene's germline CDR1 is SGHNT and CDR2 YYREEE (reference sequence). As DNA, the CDR3 is TGTGCCAGCAGCCTTGCCGGGACAGGCAATCAGCCCCAGCATTTT. Encoded protein: CASSLAGTGNQPQHF. The variable domain in full, with the rest retrieved from reference TRBV5-4 and TRBJ1-5, is ETGVTQSPTHLIKTRGQQVTLRCSSQSGHNTVSWYQQALGQGPQFIFQYYREEENGRGNFPPRFSGLQFPNYSSELNVNALELDDSALYLCASSLAGTGNQPQHFGDGTRLSIL.

This clone appeared a single time. The rearrangement uses TRBV5-1 and TRBJ1-1; no clear D gene. Germline loops: CDR1 SGHRS, CDR2 YFSETQ. V gave up 4 bases and J gave up 3 bases, with 28 bases separating them. The CDR3 covers 19 residues. The CDR3 DNA reads TGCGCCAGCAGCCCGCCCACCGGAACGACGGTCGCGGACTACACTGAAGCTTTCTTT. Amino acid sequence: CASSPPTGTTVADYTEAFF.

The gene calls are TRBV7-3 and TRBJ2-5, with 10 bases identical to TRBD2. V lost 5 bases, J lost 4 bases, and 13 bases stayed unmatched. CDR3 length: 17 residues. Germline V CDR1 and CDR2: SGHTA, FQGTGA. DNA for the CDR3: TGTGCCAGCAGCACCGGGGGGCTAGCGGGAGCCCTAGAGACCCAGTACTTC. Residues: CASSTGGLAGALETQYF.

The chain uses TRBV9 and TRBJ2-3; TRBD2 aligns across 13 bases. V was pared by 3 bases and J by 1 base, with 14 bases of the junction left unmatched. The CDR3 covers 20 residues. Germline loops: CDR1 SGDLS, CDR2 YYNGEE. In nucleotides, the CDR3 is TGTGCCAGCAGCGCCTATAAACCGGGACTAGCGGGAACGCGCACAGATACGCAGTATTTT. It specifies CASSAYKPGLAGTRTDTQYF.

The rearrangement uses TRBV14 and TRBJ2-7; the D gene is possibly TRBD2 (7 bases). V was shortened by 4 bases and J by 2 bases, with 18 bases between the two germline ends. Looked up from germline, CDR1 is SGHDN and CDR2 is FVKESK. The CDR3 totals 16 residues. As DNA, the CDR3 is TGTGCCAGCAGCCCCCGGGGGAGGGGGACCCCCTACGAGCAGTACTTC. It is translated as CASSPRGRGTPYEQYF.

The chain links TRBV4-1 to TRBJ2-5; TRBD1 matches 9 bases. Germline V gene sequence: CDR1 MGHRA, CDR2 YSYEKL. V shed 2 bases and J 1 base; nucleotides not matched to a gene: 5. CDR3 length: 16 amino acids. Here the CDR3 DNA reads TGCGCCAGCAGCCAACTCGGACAGGGGCGCCAAGAGACCCAGTACTTC. It encodes CASSQLGQGRQETQYF.

This clone has just one count. This chain links TRBV20-1 with TRBJ1-2; no clear D. Germline values: CDR1 DFQATT, CDR2 SNEGSKA (reference sequence). The V gene lost 3 bases and the J gene lost 5 bases, with 7 bases spanning the gap. This CDR3 comprises 11 residues. CDR3 protein: CSARIGYGYTF. CDR3 bases: TGCAGTGCTAGGATTGGTTATGGCTACACCTTC.

The table lists this clone with a count of one. At the DNA level, this CDR3 is encoded by other sequences in the same sample as well. The chain combines TRBV9 with TRBJ1-2, with D perhaps TRBD1 (6 bases). CDR3 length: 13 residues. Trimming pared 4 bases from V and 5 bases from J, leaving 12 bases between. Germline CDR1 and CDR2: SGDLS and YYNGEE. DNA for the CDR3: TGTGCCAGCAGCCCCAGGGACACATATGGCTACACCTTC. This translates into CASSPRDTYGYTF. Full variable domain (missing parts from reference TRBV9 and TRBJ1-2): DSGVTQTPKHLITATGQRVTLRCSPRSGDLSVYWYQQSLDQGLQFLIQYYNGEERAKGNILERFSAQQFPDLHSELNLSSLELGDSALYFCASSPRDTYGYTFGSGTRLTVV.

The chain joins TRBV6-5 to TRBJ2-2, with D uncertain. V shed 0 bases and J shed 2 bases, with 10 bases lying between them. CDR3 size: 16 residues. Germline CDR1 and CDR2: MNHEY and SVGAGI. In nucleotides, the CDR3 is TGTGCCAGCAGTTACTCGAGTGACACCAACACCGGGGAGCTGTTTTTT. Its protein is CASSYSSDTNTGELFF.

The chain combines TRBV5-4 with TRBJ2-3; 14 bases map to TRBD2. V lost 1 base and J lost 8; bases outside the gene matches: 6. Germline lookup yields CDR1 SGHNT and CDR2 YYREEE (reference sequence). The CDR3 extends over 16 amino acids. CDR3 residues: CASSLSGLAGVSTQYF. Here the CDR3 DNA reads TGTGCCAGCAGCTTGTCGGGACTAGCGGGGGTATCTACGCAGTATTTT.

Regarding this clone: Other DNA sequences of this sample code for an identical CDR3. This sequence joins TRBV12-5 and TRBJ1-2; D possibly corresponds to TRBD1 (5 bases). The ends were cut back, 5 bases at V and 3 bases at J, with 13 bases in the middle. The CDR3 length is 14 residues. Germline V lookup: CDR1 LGHNT, CDR2 FRNRAP. CDR3 sequence (DNA): TGTGCTAGTGGTAAAGGGACGGTCGACTATGGCTACACCTTC. It translates to CASGKGTVDYGYTF.

The V call is TRBV15, the J call TRBJ1-2, with D maybe TRBD1 (5 bases). V shed 1 base and J shed 0 bases, with 9 bases lying between them. The CDR3 has 15 residues. Germline loops: CDR1 LNHNV, CDR2 YYDKDF (reference sequence). The CDR3 sequence is CATSRGDSSNYGYTF. The CDR3, as DNA: TGTGCCACCAGCAGAGGTGACAGCTCTAACTATGGCTACACCTTC. The whole variable domain, remainder taken from reference TRBV15 and TRBJ1-2, is DAMVIQNPRYQVTQFGKPVTLSCSQTLNHNVMYWYQQKSSQAPKLLFHYYDKDFNNEADTPDNFQSRRPNTSFCFLDIRSPGLGDTAMYLCATSRGDSSNYGYTFGSGTRLTVV.

The chain links TRBV7-6 to TRBJ2-3; D is ambiguous. This CDR3 has 13 amino acids. V was clipped by 7 bases and J by 3 bases, with 11 bases between them. Germline lookup yields CDR1 SGHVS and CDR2 FNYEAQ. The CDR3 DNA reads as TGTGCCAGCACCAAAGGGATTACAGATACGCAGTATTTT. Translation gives CASTKGITDTQYF. Supplemented by reference TRBV7-6 and TRBJ2-3, the full variable domain reads GAGVSQSPRYKVTKRGQDVALRCDPISGHVSLYWYRQALGQGPEFLTYFNYEAQQDKSGLPNDRFSAERPEGSISTLTIQRTEQRDSAMYRCASTKGITDTQYFGPGTRLTVL.

The V gene is TRBV10-3, the J gene TRBJ2-7, with TRBD2 matching over 8 bases. Germline V gives CDR1 ENHRY, CDR2 SYGVKD. V lost 2 bases, J lost 6 bases, and 3 bases stayed unmatched. The CDR3 consists of 13 residues. As DNA, the CDR3 is TGTGCCATCAGTGAGGCGGGAGGTCGCGAGCAGTACTTC. Protein: CAISEAGGREQYF.

V is TRBV4-1 and J is TRBJ2-5; D call uncertain. The germline gives CDR1 MGHRA, CDR2 YSYEKL. This CDR3 region has 13 residues. V lost 4 bases and J 4 bases, leaving 10 bases between the germline ends. Here the CDR3 DNA reads TGCGCCAGCAGCCGGGTTTTCGGAGAGACCCAGTACTTC. Amino acid sequence: CASSRVFGETQYF.

The chain has TRBV7-2 and TRBJ1-1; TRBD1 matches at 7 bases. The V segment lost 5 bases and the J segment 3 bases; nucleotides outside the gene matches: 9. The CDR3 is made up of 15 amino acids. Germline V CDR1 and CDR2: SGHTA, FQGNSA. CDR3 sequence: CASSQITGADTEAFF. The CDR3 DNA is TGTGCCAGCAGCCAGATCACAGGGGCCGACACTGAAGCTTTCTTT. The whole variable domain, remainder taken from reference TRBV7-2 and TRBJ1-1, is GAGVSQSPSNKVTEKGKDVELRCDPISGHTALYWYRQSLGQGLEFLIYFQGNSAPDKSGLPSDRFSAERTGGSVSTLTIQRTQQEDSAVYLCASSQITGADTEAFFGQGTRLTVV.

The rearrangement joins TRBV15 to TRBJ2-5; 7 bases align to TRBD2. Germline V gene lookup returns CDR1 LNHNV and CDR2 YYDKDF (reference sequence). CDR3 length: 16 residues. Trimming at V came to 6 bases and at J to 1 base, leaving 11 bases not matched to a gene. The CDR3 region is CATSRLIAGLQETQYF. The CDR3 DNA reads as TGTGCCACCAGTCGGTTAATAGCGGGCCTCCAAGAGACCCAGTACTTC.

The chain joins TRBV5-1 to TRBJ1-1; D is unclear. This CDR3 has 15 residues. The germline CDR1 and CDR2 sequences are SGHRS and YFSETQ. Trimming took off 4 bases at V and 5 bases at J, with 18 bases between the two ends. CDR3 in amino acids: CASSPGWALETEAFF. As DNA, the CDR3 is TGCGCCAGCAGCCCGGGCTGGGCTTTGGAAACTGAAGCTTTCTTT.

This chain connects TRBV27 to TRBJ1-6; D is uncertain. Germline loops: CDR1 MNHEY, CDR2 SMNVEV (reference sequence). V was shortened by 3 bases and J by 10 bases, with 7 bases between the two germline ends. CDR3 size: 12 residues. The CDR3 bases are TGTGCCAGCAGTTTCATCGGGTCACCCCTCCACTTT. Translated: CASSFIGSPLHF.

The sample holds one count of this clone. The gene calls are TRBV13 and TRBJ2-3; D is unclear. Germline CDR1 PRHDT, CDR2 FYEKMQ (reference sequence). V was clipped by 5 bases and J by 2 bases, with 5 bases between them. This CDR3 region has 12 residues. CDR3 loop: CASSKVTDTQYF. For the CDR3, the DNA is TGTGCCAGCAGCAAAGTCACAGATACGCAGTATTTT. Looking up the rest from reference TRBV13 and TRBJ2-3 gives the full variable domain: AAGVIQSPRHLIKEKRETATLKCYPIPRHDTVYWYQQGPGQDPQFLISFYEKMQSDKGSIPDRFSAQQFSDYHSELNMSSLELGDSALYFCASSKVTDTQYFGPGTRLTVL.

This clone was recorded once. J is TRBJ2-4 and V is TRBV4-1; the D gene is possibly TRBD1 (6 bases). Per the germline V gene, CDR1 is MGHRA and CDR2 is YSYEKL. The CDR3 covers 14 residues. The V and J ends lost 5 bases and 4 bases respectively, with 12 bases between them. As DNA, the CDR3 is TGCGCCAGCAGCTGGATAGGGGGAAAAAACATTCAGTACTTC. It yields the protein CASSWIGGKNIQYF.

The J gene is TRBJ1-3, the V gene TRBV7-8, with no clear D. The CDR3 loop spans 16 amino acids. The V gene's germline CDR1 is SGHVS and CDR2 FQNEAQ. The V gene lost 2 bases and the J gene lost 5 bases, with 16 bases spanning the gap. The CDR3 sequence is CASSLFNREIRNTIYF. CDR3 nucleotide sequence: TGTGCCAGCAGCTTATTTAATCGGGAGATCAGAAACACCATATATTTT.

In DNA, the CDR3 is TGTGCCAGCAGCTCCGACAGGAGCACTGAAGCTTTCTTT. This gives the protein CASSSDRSTEAFF. The V and J genes are TRBV11-2 and TRBJ1-1; a possible D gene is TRBD1 (6 bases). Germline CDR1 reads SGHAT; CDR2 reads FQNNGV. The CDR3 covers 13 residues. V lost 4 bases and J lost 4, with 10 bases in between.

This chain joins TRBV5-1 and TRBJ2-3; 8 nucleotides line up with TRBD2. Germline CDR1 SGHRS, CDR2 YFSETQ. The CDR3 spans 14 residues. V lost 0 bases, J lost 6 bases, and 3 bases stayed unmatched. The CDR3 reads CASSLAPSGDTQYF. CDR3 DNA: TGCGCCAGCAGCTTGGCTCCTAGCGGGGATACGCAGTATTTT. The full variable domain, completed using reference TRBV5-1 and TRBJ2-3, is KAGVTQTPRYLIKTRGQQVTLSCSPISGHRSVSWYQQTPGQGLQFLFEYFSETQRNKGNFPGRFSGRQFSNSRSEMNVSTLELGDSALYLCASSLAPSGDTQYFGPGTRLTVL.